This T cell receptor (beta chain) is from a study of T cells in tuberculosis. Broader study findings: Low-affinity CD1B-GMM tetramer-binding T cells may have been missed.

The J segment lost 0 bases and the V segment lost 0 bases, leaving 4 bases of the junction unmatched. CDR3 length: 16 amino acids. Per the germline V gene, CDR1 is SGHRS and CDR2 is YFSETQ. Thawed, overnight-rested PBMC were stained with GMM-loaded CD1B tetramer, viability dye and anti-CD3, then sorted. CD1B tetramers were loaded with Rhodococcus equi-derived C32 glucose monomycolate. From each donor, about 100,000 tetramer-negative cells were sorted. In its sample, this clone was seen once. Here immunoSEQ multiplex PCR was the method, and the copy in TCRdb shows in-frame clones only, minus some. The table lists around 50,000 clones, around 90% of them singletons.

The receptor's source is an adult woman with latent tuberculosis. Sequencing used CD1b-GMM tetramer-negative cells sorted from PBMCs. The chain links TRBV5-1 to TRBJ1-2; 8 nucleotides align to TRBD1. The CDR3 nucleotides read TGCGCCAGCAGCTTGGTAGGGACAGGACCTAACTATGGCTACACCTTC. Translating gives CASSLVGTGPNYGYTF.